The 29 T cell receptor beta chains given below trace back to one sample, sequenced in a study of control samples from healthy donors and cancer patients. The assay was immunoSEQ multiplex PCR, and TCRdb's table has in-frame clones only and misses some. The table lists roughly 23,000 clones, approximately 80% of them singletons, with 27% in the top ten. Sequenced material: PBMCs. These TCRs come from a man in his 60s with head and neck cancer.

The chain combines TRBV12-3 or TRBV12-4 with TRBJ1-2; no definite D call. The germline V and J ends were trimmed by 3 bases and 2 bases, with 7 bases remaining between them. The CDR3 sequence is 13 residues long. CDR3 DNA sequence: TGTGCCAGCAGTTTCGCGACAAACTATGGCTACACCTTC. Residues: CASSFATNYGYTF.

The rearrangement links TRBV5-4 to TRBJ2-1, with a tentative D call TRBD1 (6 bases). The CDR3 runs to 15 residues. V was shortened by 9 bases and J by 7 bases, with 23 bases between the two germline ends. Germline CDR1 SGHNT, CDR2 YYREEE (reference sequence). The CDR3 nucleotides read TGTGCCATCACCCGACAGGCTACCCAAGGAAATGAGCAGTTCTTC. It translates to CAITRQATQGNEQFF.

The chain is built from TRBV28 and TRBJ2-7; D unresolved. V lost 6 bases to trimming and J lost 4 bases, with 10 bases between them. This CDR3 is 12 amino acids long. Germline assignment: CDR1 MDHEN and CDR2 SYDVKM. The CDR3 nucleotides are TGTGCCAGCAGCGAAGAGACGTACGAGCAGTACTTC. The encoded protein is CASSEETYEQYF.

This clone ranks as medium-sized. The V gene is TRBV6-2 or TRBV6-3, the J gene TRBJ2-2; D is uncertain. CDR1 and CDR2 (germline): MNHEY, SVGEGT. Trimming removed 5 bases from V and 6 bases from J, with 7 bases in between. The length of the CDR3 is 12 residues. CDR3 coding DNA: TGTGCCAGCAGTAGGGCGTCCGGGGAGCTGTTTTTT. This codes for CASSRASGELFF.

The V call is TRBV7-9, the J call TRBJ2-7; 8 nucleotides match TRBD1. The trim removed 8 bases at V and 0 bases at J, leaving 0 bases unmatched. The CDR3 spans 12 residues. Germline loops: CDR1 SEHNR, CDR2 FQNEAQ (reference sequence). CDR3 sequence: CASGQGSYEQYF. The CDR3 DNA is TGTGCCAGCGGACAGGGCTCCTACGAGCAGTACTTC.

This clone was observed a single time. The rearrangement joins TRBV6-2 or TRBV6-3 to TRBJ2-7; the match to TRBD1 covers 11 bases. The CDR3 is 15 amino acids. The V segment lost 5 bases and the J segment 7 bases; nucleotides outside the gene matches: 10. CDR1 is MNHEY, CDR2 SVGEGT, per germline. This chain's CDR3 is CASSAAGTGGDEQYF. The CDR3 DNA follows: TGTGCCAGCAGTGCAGCCGGGACAGGGGGAGATGAGCAGTACTTC.

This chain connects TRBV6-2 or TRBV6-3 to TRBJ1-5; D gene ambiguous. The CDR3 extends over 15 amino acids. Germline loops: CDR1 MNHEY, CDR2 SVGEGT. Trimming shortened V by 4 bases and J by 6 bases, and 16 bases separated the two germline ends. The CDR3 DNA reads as TGTGCCAGCAGTTCCGGACGCCAAATTGTTCAGCCCCAGCATTTT. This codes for CASSSGRQIVQPQHF.

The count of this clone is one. The CDR3 nucleotides read TGTGCCTGGAGTGTACGGCAGGAGCCTAATGAGCAGTTCTTC. It yields the protein CAWSVRQEPNEQFF. The rearrangement links TRBV30 to TRBJ2-1; no definite D call. The CDR3 length is 14 residues. The V end lost 0 bases, the J end lost 7 bases, and 13 bases lay between the germline ends. Germline CDR1 and CDR2: GTSNPN and SVGIG (reference sequence). Using reference TRBV30 and TRBJ2-1 for the parts outside the CDR3, the full variable domain is SQTIHQWPATLVQPVGSPLSLECTVEGTSNPNLYWYRQAAGRGLQLLFYSVGIGQISSEVPQNLSASRPQDRQFILSSKKLLLSDSGFYLCAWSVRQEPNEQFFGPGTRLTVL.

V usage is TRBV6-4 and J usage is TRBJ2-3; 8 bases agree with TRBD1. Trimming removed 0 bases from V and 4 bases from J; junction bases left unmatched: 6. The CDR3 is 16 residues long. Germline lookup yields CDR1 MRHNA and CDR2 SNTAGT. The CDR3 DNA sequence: TGTGCCAGCAGTGACTCGGCAGGGGGCAGCCCAGATACGCAGTATTTT. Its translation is CASSDSAGGSPDTQYF.

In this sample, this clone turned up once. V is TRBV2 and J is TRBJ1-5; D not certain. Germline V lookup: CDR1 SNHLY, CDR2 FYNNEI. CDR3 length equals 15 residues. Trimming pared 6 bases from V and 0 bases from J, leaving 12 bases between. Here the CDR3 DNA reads TGTGCCAGCAGCCCCTTTTTGGATAGCAATCAGCCCCAGCATTTT. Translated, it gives CASSPFLDSNQPQHF.

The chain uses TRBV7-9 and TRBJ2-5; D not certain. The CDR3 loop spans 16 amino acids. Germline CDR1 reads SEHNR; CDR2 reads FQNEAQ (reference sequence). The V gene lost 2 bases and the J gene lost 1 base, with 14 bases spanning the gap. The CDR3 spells CASSLKGDTLQETQYF. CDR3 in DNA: TGTGCCAGCAGCTTAAAAGGTGACACCCTCCAAGAGACCCAGTACTTC.

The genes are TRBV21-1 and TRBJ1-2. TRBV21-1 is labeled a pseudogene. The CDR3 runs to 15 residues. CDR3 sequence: CASTDRNLEDYGYTF. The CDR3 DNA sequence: TGTGCCAGCACAGACAGAAATCTGGAGGATTATGGCTACACCTTC.

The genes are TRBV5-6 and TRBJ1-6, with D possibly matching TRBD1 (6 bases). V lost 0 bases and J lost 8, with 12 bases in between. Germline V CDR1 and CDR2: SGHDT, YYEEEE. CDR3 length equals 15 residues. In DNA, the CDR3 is TGTGCCAGCAGCTTGGTGAGAGGGGGTTATTCACCCCTCCACTTT. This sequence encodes CASSLVRGGYSPLHF.

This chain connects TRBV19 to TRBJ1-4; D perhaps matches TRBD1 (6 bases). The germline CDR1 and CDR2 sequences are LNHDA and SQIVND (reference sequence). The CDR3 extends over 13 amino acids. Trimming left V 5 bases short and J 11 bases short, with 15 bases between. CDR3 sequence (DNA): TGTGCCAGTAGTCCTGGCCCAGGGGCGAAACTGTTTTTT. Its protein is CASSPGPGAKLFF. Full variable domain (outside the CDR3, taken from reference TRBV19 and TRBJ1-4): DGGITQSPKYLFRKEGQNVTLSCEQNLNHDAMYWYRQDPGQGLRLIYYSQIVNDFQKGDIAEGYSVSREKKESFPLTVTSAQKNPTAFYLCASSPGPGAKLFFGSGTQLSVL.

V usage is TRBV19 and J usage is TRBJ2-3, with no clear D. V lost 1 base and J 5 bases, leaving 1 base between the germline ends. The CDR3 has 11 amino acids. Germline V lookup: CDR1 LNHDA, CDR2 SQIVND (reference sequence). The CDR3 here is CASSIGDTQYF. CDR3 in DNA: TGTGCCAGTAGTATAGGAGATACGCAGTATTTT. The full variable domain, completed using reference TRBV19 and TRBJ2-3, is DGGITQSPKYLFRKEGQNVTLSCEQNLNHDAMYWYRQDPGQGLRLIYYSQIVNDFQKGDIAEGYSVSREKKESFPLTVTSAQKNPTAFYLCASSIGDTQYFGPGTRLTVL.

The CDR3 DNA is TGTGCCAGCAGTTCCACCTACGAGCAGTACTTC. Residues: CASSSTYEQYF. This chain uses TRBV6-5 with TRBJ2-7, with D hard to call. CDR1 and CDR2 (germline): MNHEY, SVGAGI. This CDR3 region has 11 residues. Trimming removed 4 bases from V and 2 bases from J, with 3 bases in between.

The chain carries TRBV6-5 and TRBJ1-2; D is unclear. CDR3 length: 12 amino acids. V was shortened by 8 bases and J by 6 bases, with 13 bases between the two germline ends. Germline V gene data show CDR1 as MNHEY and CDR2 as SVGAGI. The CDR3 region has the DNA TGTGCCAGCCATTTCGGGGAGCATGGCTACACCTTC. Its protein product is CASHFGEHGYTF.

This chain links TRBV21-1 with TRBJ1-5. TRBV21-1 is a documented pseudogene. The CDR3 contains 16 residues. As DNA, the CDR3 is TGTGCCAGCGCTCTCGGACCGAAGAATAGCAATCAGCCCCAGCATTTT. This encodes CASALGPKNSNQPQHF.

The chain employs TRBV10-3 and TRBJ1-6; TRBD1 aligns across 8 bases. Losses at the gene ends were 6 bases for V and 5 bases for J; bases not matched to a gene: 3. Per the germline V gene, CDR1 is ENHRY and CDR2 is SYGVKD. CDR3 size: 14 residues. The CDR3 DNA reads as TGTGCCATCAGCCGGGACAGGAATAATTCACCCCTCCACTTT. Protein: CAISRDRNNSPLHF.

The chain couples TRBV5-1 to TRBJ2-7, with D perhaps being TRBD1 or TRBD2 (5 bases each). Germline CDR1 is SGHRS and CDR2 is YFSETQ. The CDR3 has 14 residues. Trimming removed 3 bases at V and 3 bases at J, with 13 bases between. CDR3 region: CASSSRGGGYEQYF. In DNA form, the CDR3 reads TGCGCCAGCAGCTCCCGGGGCGGAGGCTACGAGCAGTACTTC.

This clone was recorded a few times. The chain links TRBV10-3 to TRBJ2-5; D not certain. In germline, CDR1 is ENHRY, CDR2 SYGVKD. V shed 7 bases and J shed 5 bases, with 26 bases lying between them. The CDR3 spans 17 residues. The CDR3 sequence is CAIMRLGERRPRETQYF. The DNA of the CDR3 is TGTGCCATCATGAGGCTAGGAGAACGACGGCCAAGGGAGACCCAGTACTTC.

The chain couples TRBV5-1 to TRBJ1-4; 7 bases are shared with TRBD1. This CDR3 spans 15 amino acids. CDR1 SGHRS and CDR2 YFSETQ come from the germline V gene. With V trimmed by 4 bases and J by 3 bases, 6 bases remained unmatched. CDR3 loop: CASSDEGAANEKLFF. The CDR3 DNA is TGCGCCAGCAGCGACGAGGGGGCAGCTAATGAAAAACTGTTTTTT. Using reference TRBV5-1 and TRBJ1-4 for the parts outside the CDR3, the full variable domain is KAGVTQTPRYLIKTRGQQVTLSCSPISGHRSVSWYQQTPGQGLQFLFEYFSETQRNKGNFPGRFSGRQFSNSRSEMNVSTLELGDSALYLCASSDEGAANEKLFFGSGTQLSVL.

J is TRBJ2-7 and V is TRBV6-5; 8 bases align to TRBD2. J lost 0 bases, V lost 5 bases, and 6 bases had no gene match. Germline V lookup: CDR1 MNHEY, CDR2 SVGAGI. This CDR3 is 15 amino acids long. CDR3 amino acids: CASSRERGSSYEQYF. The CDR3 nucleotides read TGTGCCAGCAGTAGAGAGCGGGGGAGCTCCTACGAGCAGTACTTC.

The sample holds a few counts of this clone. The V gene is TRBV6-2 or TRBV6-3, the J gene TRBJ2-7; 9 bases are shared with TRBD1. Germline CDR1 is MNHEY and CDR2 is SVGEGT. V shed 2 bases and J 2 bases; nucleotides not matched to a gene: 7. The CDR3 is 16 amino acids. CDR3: CASSYPPGQGPYEQYF. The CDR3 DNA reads TGTGCCAGCAGTTACCCCCCGGGACAGGGACCCTACGAGCAGTACTTC.

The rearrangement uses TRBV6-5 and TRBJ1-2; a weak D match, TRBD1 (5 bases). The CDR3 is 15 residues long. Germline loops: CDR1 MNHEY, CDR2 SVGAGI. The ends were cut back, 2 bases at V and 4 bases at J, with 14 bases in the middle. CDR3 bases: TGTGCCAGCAGTTACGATAGGGGCAGTCTCTATGGCTACACCTTC. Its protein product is CASSYDRGSLYGYTF.

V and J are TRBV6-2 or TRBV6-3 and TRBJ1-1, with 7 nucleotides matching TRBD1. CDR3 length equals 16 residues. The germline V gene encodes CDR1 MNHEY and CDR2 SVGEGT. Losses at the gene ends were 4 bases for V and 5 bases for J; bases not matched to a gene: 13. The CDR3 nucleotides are TGTGCCAGCAGTTCCTTACAGGGGAATAGGTGGACTGAAGCTTTCTTT. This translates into CASSSLQGNRWTEAFF.

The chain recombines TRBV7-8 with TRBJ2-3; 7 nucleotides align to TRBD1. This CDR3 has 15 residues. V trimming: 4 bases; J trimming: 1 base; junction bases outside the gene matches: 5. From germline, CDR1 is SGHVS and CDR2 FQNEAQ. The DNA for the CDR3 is TGTGCCAGCAGCTCCCACAGGGGTGGCACAGATACGCAGTATTTT. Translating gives CASSSHRGGTDTQYF.

CDR3 region: CASSLSRGLGSSTDTQYF. CDR3 in DNA: TGTGCCAGCAGTTTGTCGAGGGGCTTAGGGAGTAGCACAGATACGCAGTATTTT. V and J are TRBV28 and TRBJ2-3; possibly TRBD1 or TRBD2 for D (5 bases each). From germline, CDR1 is MDHEN and CDR2 SYDVKM. The CDR3 runs 18 residues. Trimming pared 3 bases from V and 0 bases from J, leaving 19 bases between. Filled out from reference TRBV28 and TRBJ2-3, the complete variable domain reads DVKVTQSSRYLVKRTGEKVFLECVQDMDHENMFWYRQDPGLGLRLIYFSYDVKMKEKGDIPEGYSVSREKKERFSLILESASTNQTSMYLCASSLSRGLGSSTDTQYFGPGTRLTVL.

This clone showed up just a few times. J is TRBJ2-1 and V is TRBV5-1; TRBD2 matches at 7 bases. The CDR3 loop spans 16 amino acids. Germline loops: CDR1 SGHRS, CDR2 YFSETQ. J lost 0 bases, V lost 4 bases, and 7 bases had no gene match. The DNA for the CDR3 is TGCGCCAGCAGCAGCGGGACTCTCGGCTCCTACAATGAGCAGTTCTTC. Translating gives CASSSGTLGSYNEQFF.